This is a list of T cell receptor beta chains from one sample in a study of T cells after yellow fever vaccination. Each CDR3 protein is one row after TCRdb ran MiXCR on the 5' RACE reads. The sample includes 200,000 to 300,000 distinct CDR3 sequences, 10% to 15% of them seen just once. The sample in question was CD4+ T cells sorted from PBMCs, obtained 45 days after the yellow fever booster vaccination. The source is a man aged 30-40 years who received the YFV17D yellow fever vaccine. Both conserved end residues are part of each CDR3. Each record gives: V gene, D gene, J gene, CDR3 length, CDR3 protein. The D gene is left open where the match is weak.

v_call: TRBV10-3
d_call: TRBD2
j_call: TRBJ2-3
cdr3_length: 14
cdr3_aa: CAITSGRDADTQYF

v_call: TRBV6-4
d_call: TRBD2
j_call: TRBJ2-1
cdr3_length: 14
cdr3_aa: CASSDLAGGREQFF

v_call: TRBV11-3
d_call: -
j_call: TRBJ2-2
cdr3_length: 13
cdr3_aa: CASSMTDTGELFF

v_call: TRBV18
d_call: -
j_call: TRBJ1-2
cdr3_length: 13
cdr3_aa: CASSRGTDYGYTF

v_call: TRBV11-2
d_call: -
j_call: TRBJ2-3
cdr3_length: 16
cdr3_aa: CASSLPTGLHTDTQYF

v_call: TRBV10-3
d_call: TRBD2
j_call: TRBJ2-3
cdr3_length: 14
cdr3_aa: CATLSGTSADTQYF

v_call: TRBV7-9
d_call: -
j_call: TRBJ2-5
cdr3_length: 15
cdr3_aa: CASSSLADYQETQYF

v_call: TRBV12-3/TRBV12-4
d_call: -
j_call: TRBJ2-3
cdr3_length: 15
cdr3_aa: CASSRGRGGTDTQYF

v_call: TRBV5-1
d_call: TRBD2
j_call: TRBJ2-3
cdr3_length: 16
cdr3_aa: CASSLDPSGRGYTQYF

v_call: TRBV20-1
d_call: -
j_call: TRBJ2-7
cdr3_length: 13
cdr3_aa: CSARGVLSYEQYF

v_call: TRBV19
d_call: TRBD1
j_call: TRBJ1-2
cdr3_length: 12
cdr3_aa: CASWDSNYGYTF

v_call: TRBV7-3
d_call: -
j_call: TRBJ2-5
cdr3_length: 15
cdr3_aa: CASSSFGNLQETQYF

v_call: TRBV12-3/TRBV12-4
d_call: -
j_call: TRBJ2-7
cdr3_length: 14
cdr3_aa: CASSLGEQEFRQYF

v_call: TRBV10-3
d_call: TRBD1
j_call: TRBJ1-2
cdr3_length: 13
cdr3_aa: CAIRRQGEYGYTF

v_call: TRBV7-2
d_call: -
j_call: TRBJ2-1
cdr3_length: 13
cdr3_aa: CASSLAPYNEQFF

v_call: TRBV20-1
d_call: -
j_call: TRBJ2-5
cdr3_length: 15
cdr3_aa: CSARWIGGLGETQYF

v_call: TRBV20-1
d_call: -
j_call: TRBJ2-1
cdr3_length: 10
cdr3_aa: CSAKTTEQFF

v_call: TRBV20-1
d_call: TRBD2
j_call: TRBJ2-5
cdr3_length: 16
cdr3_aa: CSARAMQTSGQETQYF

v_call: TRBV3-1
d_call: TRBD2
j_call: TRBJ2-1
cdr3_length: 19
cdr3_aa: CASSPGLAAYTSKTNEQFF

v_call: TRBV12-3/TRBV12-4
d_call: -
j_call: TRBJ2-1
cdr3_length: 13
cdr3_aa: CASSLGQGGEQFF

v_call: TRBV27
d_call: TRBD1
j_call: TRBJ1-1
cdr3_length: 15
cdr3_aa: CASSKGQGKVTEAFF

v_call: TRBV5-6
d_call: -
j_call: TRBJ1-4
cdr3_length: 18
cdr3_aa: CASSLSKLGFGANEKLFF

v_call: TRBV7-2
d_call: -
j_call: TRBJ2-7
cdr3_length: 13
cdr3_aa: CASSLERTYEQYF

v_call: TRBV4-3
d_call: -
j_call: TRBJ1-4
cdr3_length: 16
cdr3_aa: CASSQDPRTLNEKLFF

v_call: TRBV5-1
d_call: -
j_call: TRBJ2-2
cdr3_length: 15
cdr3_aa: CASSLGGPFTGELFF

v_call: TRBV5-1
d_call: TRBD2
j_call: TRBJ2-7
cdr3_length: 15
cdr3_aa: CASSSTSGLAGVQYF

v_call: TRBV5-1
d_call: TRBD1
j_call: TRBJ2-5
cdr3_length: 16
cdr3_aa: CASSEGTGGSQETQYF

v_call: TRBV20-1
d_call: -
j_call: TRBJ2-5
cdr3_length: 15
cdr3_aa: CSARNLAAPQETQYF